The next 28 T cell receptor beta chains were all read from a single sample in a study of blood T cell repertoires in COVID-19. Repertoires were generated with immunoSEQ multiplex PCR, while TCRdb's copy carries only in-frame clones and drops some. Of hundreds of thousands of clones in the sample, 85% to 90% were seen once. The sample comprised PBMCs or T cells enriched from blood (not recorded which). Receptors originate from a man aged 30-40 years who had recovered from COVID-19.

The CDR3 loop is CASSQGTSGAANTGELFF. CDR3 in DNA: TGTGCCAGCAGCCAAGGGACTAGCGGAGCCGCGAACACCGGGGAGCTGTTTTTT. The chain couples TRBV4-2 to TRBJ2-2; 10 positions match TRBD2. Germline CDR1 and CDR2: LGHNA and YNFKEQ. Trimming cost V 1 base and J 0 bases; bases outside gene matches: 5. This CDR3 contains 18 residues.

The genes are TRBV21-1 and TRBJ2-1; the DNA was not compared with TRBD2, the D call given in the table. TRBV21-1 is flagged as a pseudogene. This CDR3 has 15 amino acids. Here the CDR3 reads CASISRGSWGNEQFF. The CDR3 coding sequence is TGTGCCAGCATCAGCCGGGGGTCCTGGGGGAATGAGCAGTTCTTC.

The chain carries TRBV6-1 and TRBJ2-3; maybe TRBD2 (6 bases). Deletions cut 2 bases from V and 2 bases from J, with 17 bases between. The CDR3 is 17 amino acids. Germline-derived CDR1 and CDR2 are MNHNS and SASEGT. CDR3 sequence reads: CASSERSTSRYTDTQYF. The CDR3 DNA reads as TGTGCCAGCAGTGAACGTTCCACTAGCCGATACACAGATACGCAGTATTTT.

This rearrangement joins TRBV20-1 to TRBJ2-1; D perhaps matches TRBD2 (6 bases). Trimming shortened V by 3 bases and J by 7 bases, and 10 bases separated the two germline ends. The CDR3 has 12 residues. From germline, CDR1 is DFQATT and CDR2 SNEGSKA (reference sequence). CDR3 sequence (DNA): TGCAGTGCTAGTGAAGGGACTAATGAGCAGTTCTTC. Translating it yields CSASEGTNEQFF.

This chain connects TRBV4-1 to TRBJ2-7; a weak D match, TRBD1 (7 bases). V shed 4 bases and J shed 0 bases, with 16 bases lying between them. Germline lookup yields CDR1 MGHRA and CDR2 YSYEKL. CDR3 size: 16 residues. CDR3 region: CASSRGPGGNSYEQYF. DNA for the CDR3: TGCGCCAGCAGCCGGGGCCCAGGGGGGAACTCCTACGAGCAGTACTTC.

This clone came up a few times. The chain is built from TRBV5-4 and TRBJ2-5, with a possible D match to TRBD2 (5 bases). This CDR3 is built from 13 residues. Trimming took off 4 bases at V and 5 bases at J, with 12 bases between the two ends. Per germline, CDR1 SGHNT and CDR2 YYREEE (reference sequence). The CDR3 DNA reads as TGTGCCAGCAGCCCCCGGACTCTCGAGACCCAGTACTTC. Its protein product is CASSPRTLETQYF. The full variable domain, its missing parts supplied by reference TRBV5-4 and TRBJ2-5, is ETGVTQSPTHLIKTRGQQVTLRCSSQSGHNTVSWYQQALGQGPQFIFQYYREEENGRGNFPPRFSGLQFPNYSSELNVNALELDDSALYLCASSPRTLETQYFGPGTRLLVL.

V is TRBV25-1 and J is TRBJ2-5, with TRBD2 matching 13 bases. J gave up 5 bases and V 3 bases, and 9 bases lay outside the gene matches. Germline CDR1 and CDR2: MGHDK and SYGVNS. This CDR3 region has 17 residues. Here the CDR3 DNA reads TGTGCCAGCAGTGACCGGACTAGCGGGAGAGTTCTGGAGACCCAGTACTTC. Amino acid sequence: CASSDRTSGRVLETQYF.

The J gene is TRBJ2-5, the V gene TRBV30; 7 positions agree with TRBD2. Germline lookup yields CDR1 GTSNPN and CDR2 SVGIG (reference sequence). The CDR3 is made up of 14 amino acids. Unmatched junction bases numbered 5, after V lost 2 bases and J lost 2 bases. The CDR3 reads CAWSPGTTQETQYF. The CDR3 coding sequence is TGTGCCTGGAGTCCCGGGACTACTCAAGAGACCCAGTACTTC.

The chain links TRBV2 to TRBJ1-1; TRBD1 is a possible D gene (5 bases). The V gene lost 6 bases and the J gene lost 3 bases, with 11 bases spanning the gap. The CDR3 length is 13 residues. CDR1 SNHLY and CDR2 FYNNEI come from the germline V gene. CDR3 protein: CASSPSRDTEAFF. CDR3 DNA sequence: TGTGCCAGCAGCCCGTCCAGGGACACTGAAGCTTTCTTT.

The rearrangement links TRBV12-5 to TRBJ2-7; D is possibly TRBD2 (6 bases). The CDR3 has 15 residues. The V end was cut by 5 bases, the J end by 6 bases, with 20 bases between. From germline, CDR1 is LGHNT and CDR2 FRNRAP. The CDR3 here is CASGPTLGGTAEQYF. The DNA of the CDR3 is TGTGCTAGTGGTCCAACCCTGGGAGGAACGGCCGAGCAGTACTTC.

This clone was found once. The V call is TRBV19, the J call TRBJ1-4; D perhaps matches TRBD1 (6 bases). CDR3 size: 17 residues. The V gene lost 4 bases and the J gene lost 0 bases, with 15 bases spanning the gap. Germline V lookup: CDR1 LNHDA, CDR2 SQIVND (reference sequence). Written as DNA, the CDR3 is TGTGCCAGTAGTACCTCCACAGGGTATGCAACTAATGAAAAACTGTTTTTT. Its protein is CASSTSTGYATNEKLFF.

The rearrangement uses TRBV6-5 and TRBJ2-5; 7 bases match TRBD1. Germline CDR1 MNHEY, CDR2 SVGAGI. The CDR3 contains 15 residues. V shed 7 bases and J 1 base; nucleotides not matched to a gene: 9. The CDR3 here is CASTTSQGTQETQYF. CDR3 nucleotide sequence: TGTGCCAGCACCACCTCACAGGGGACCCAAGAGACCCAGTACTTC.

The rearrangement links TRBV5-6 to TRBJ2-7, with 9 bases identical to TRBD1. V lost 3 bases and J lost 4; bases outside the gene matches: 5. Germline V gives CDR1 SGHDT, CDR2 YYEEEE. The CDR3 has 14 amino acids. In DNA form, the CDR3 reads TGTGCCAGCAGCTACGGGACAGGGTCGTACGAGCAGTACTTC. As protein: CASSYGTGSYEQYF. Full variable domain (missing parts from reference TRBV5-6 and TRBJ2-7): DAGVTQSPTHLIKTRGQQVTLRCSPKSGHDTVSWYQQALGQGPQFIFQYYEEEERQRGNFPDRFSGHQFPNYSSELNVNALLLGDSALYLCASSYGTGSYEQYFGPGTRLTVT.

This clone was seen a few times. This rearrangement joins TRBV18 to TRBJ2-3; 7 bases match TRBD1. The CDR3 runs to 16 residues. V shed 1 base, J shed 3 bases, and the junction held 7 bases outside the gene matches. Germline CDR1 KGHSH, CDR2 LQKENI. The chain's CDR3 is CASSPLGTERTDTQYF. CDR3 nucleotides: TGTGCCAGCTCACCACTTGGGACAGAGAGGACAGATACGCAGTATTTT.

J is TRBJ1-4 and V is TRBV6-5; perhaps TRBD1 as D (6 bases). The CDR3 consists of 14 residues. Trimming stripped 2 bases from V and 7 bases from J, with 11 bases between. Germline loops: CDR1 MNHEY, CDR2 SVGAGI. The CDR3 sequence is CASSYRDIFEKLFF. The CDR3 nucleotides read TGTGCCAGCAGTTACCGGGACATATTTGAAAAACTGTTTTTT.

V gene TRBV4-1 combines with J gene TRBJ2-7; D may be TRBD2 (6 bases). V was shortened by 0 bases and J by 5 bases, with 17 bases between the two germline ends. The CDR3 extends over 16 amino acids. CDR1 is MGHRA, CDR2 YSYEKL, per germline. The CDR3: CASSQDGREWVDEQYF. The CDR3 DNA is TGCGCCAGCAGCCAAGATGGTCGGGAGTGGGTCGACGAGCAGTACTTC.

The chain has TRBV15 and TRBJ2-5, with D maybe TRBD2 (5 bases). Germline values: CDR1 LNHNV, CDR2 YYDKDF (reference sequence). The V end lost 5 bases, the J end lost 3 bases, and 16 bases lay between the germline ends. The CDR3 contains 15 residues. CDR3 nucleotide sequence: TGTGCCACCAGCGGACGGACTCCCCTAAAAGAGACCCAGTACTTC. Translating gives CATSGRTPLKETQYF. The variable domain in full, completed from reference TRBV15 and TRBJ2-5, reads DAMVIQNPRYQVTQFGKPVTLSCSQTLNHNVMYWYQQKSSQAPKLLFHYYDKDFNNEADTPDNFQSRRPNTSFCFLDIRSPGLGDTAMYLCATSGRTPLKETQYFGPGTRLLVL.

The chain carries TRBV7-8 and TRBJ1-4, with D possibly TRBD1 on 5 matching bases. Germline-derived CDR1 and CDR2 are SGHVS and FQNEAQ. The germline V and J ends were trimmed by 5 bases and 5 bases, with 12 bases remaining between them. CDR3 length: 14 residues. In DNA, the CDR3 is TGTGCCAGCAGCCGAGGGACTTTCAATGAAAAACTGTTTTTT. This sequence encodes CASSRGTFNEKLFF.

The rearrangement uses TRBV10-3 and TRBJ2-2; a weak D match, TRBD1 (6 bases). Germline loops: CDR1 ENHRY, CDR2 SYGVKD. V lost 0 bases and J lost 0, with 14 bases in between. There are 18 residues in the CDR3. The CDR3 spells CAISESPGVLTNTGELFF. The CDR3, as DNA: TGTGCCATCAGTGAGTCTCCAGGGGTCCTGACGAACACCGGGGAGCTGTTTTTT.

The chain has TRBV28 and TRBJ2-2; a weak D match, TRBD1 (6 bases). The CDR3 consists of 15 residues. V lost 5 bases and J 0 bases, leaving 10 bases between the germline ends. CDR1 and CDR2 (germline): MDHEN, SYDVKM. The DNA of the CDR3 is TGTGCCAGCAGTCAAACAGGGTCGAACACCGGGGAGCTGTTTTTT. Translating it yields CASSQTGSNTGELFF. The whole variable domain, remainder taken from reference TRBV28 and TRBJ2-2, is DVKVTQSSRYLVKRTGEKVFLECVQDMDHENMFWYRQDPGLGLRLIYFSYDVKMKEKGDIPEGYSVSREKKERFSLILESASTNQTSMYLCASSQTGSNTGELFFGEGSRLTVL.

This chain joins TRBV14 and TRBJ1-2; D possibly corresponds to TRBD1 (6 bases). V lost 2 bases to trimming and J lost 4 bases, with 11 bases between them. CDR3 length: 14 amino acids. Germline CDR1 is SGHDN and CDR2 is FVKESK. The CDR3 DNA reads TGTGCCAGCAGCCAACAGGGACATTCCTATGGCTACACCTTC. This sequence encodes CASSQQGHSYGYTF.

The chain employs TRBV3-1 (or the pseudogene TRBV3-2) and TRBJ2-7; D not certain. V was pared by 0 bases and J by 2 bases, with 14 bases between. CDR1 and CDR2 (germline): LGHDT, YNNKEL (reference sequence). CDR3 length: 16 amino acids. CDR3 loop: CASSQEVDFLTYEQYF. CDR3 bases: TGTGCCAGCAGCCAAGAGGTAGACTTCCTAACCTACGAGCAGTACTTC.

This sequence joins TRBV27 and TRBJ2-3; D is possibly TRBD2 (6 bases). Germline V gene lookup returns CDR1 MNHEY and CDR2 SMNVEV (reference sequence). V dropped 3 bases and J dropped 4 bases, with 14 bases sitting between them. This CDR3 spans 15 amino acids. The CDR3 is CASSFPGALPDTQYF. The CDR3 DNA is TGTGCCAGCAGTTTCCCGGGAGCCCTCCCAGATACGCAGTATTTT.

The CDR3 protein is CASSQGGQGLRYTF. CDR3 nucleotides: TGTGCCAGCAGCCAAGGGGGACAGGGATTACGCTACACCTTC. The V call is TRBV3-1 (or the pseudogene TRBV3-2), the J call TRBJ1-2; 9 nucleotides line up with TRBD1. V shed 1 base and J 9 bases; nucleotides not matched to a gene: 6. Germline loops: CDR1 LGHDT, CDR2 YNNKEL (reference sequence). This CDR3 has 14 amino acids.

The chain has TRBV6-5 and TRBJ1-1; D gene uncertain. The germline V and J ends were trimmed by 4 bases and 0 bases, with 15 bases remaining between them. Per the germline V gene, CDR1 is MNHEY and CDR2 is SVGAGI. CDR3 length: 16 amino acids. The CDR3 DNA reads TGTGCCAGCAGTTCCCTGCCAGGCCACATGAACACTGAAGCTTTCTTT. Translating gives CASSSLPGHMNTEAFF.

A remark on this clone: This specimen includes other DNA sequences encoding the same CDR3. The V call is TRBV7-2, the J call TRBJ2-5; D is ambiguous. Trimming removed 1 base from V and 1 base from J, with 7 bases in between. CDR3 length: 14 residues. Germline loops: CDR1 SGHTA, CDR2 FQGNSA. The CDR3 reads CASSLGAAQETQYF. DNA of the CDR3: TGTGCCAGCAGCTTAGGGGCAGCCCAAGAGACCCAGTACTTC.

J is TRBJ2-1 and V is TRBV4-1, with 13 nucleotides matching TRBD2. With V trimmed by 3 bases and J by 5 bases, 1 base remained unmatched. CDR3 size: 15 residues. Germline values: CDR1 MGHRA, CDR2 YSYEKL. The CDR3 reads CASSHGTSGNNEQFF. In DNA form, the CDR3 reads TGCGCCAGCAGCCACGGGACTAGCGGGAACAATGAGCAGTTCTTC.

This sequence joins TRBV4-1 and TRBJ1-2, with TRBD1 matching over 7 bases. The CDR3 is 14 residues long. Per germline, CDR1 MGHRA and CDR2 YSYEKL. Trimming at V came to 2 bases and at J to 4 bases, leaving 4 bases not matched to a gene. The CDR3 loop reads CASSQRQGSYGYTF. CDR3 DNA sequence: TGCGCCAGCAGCCAACGACAGGGAAGCTATGGCTACACCTTC.